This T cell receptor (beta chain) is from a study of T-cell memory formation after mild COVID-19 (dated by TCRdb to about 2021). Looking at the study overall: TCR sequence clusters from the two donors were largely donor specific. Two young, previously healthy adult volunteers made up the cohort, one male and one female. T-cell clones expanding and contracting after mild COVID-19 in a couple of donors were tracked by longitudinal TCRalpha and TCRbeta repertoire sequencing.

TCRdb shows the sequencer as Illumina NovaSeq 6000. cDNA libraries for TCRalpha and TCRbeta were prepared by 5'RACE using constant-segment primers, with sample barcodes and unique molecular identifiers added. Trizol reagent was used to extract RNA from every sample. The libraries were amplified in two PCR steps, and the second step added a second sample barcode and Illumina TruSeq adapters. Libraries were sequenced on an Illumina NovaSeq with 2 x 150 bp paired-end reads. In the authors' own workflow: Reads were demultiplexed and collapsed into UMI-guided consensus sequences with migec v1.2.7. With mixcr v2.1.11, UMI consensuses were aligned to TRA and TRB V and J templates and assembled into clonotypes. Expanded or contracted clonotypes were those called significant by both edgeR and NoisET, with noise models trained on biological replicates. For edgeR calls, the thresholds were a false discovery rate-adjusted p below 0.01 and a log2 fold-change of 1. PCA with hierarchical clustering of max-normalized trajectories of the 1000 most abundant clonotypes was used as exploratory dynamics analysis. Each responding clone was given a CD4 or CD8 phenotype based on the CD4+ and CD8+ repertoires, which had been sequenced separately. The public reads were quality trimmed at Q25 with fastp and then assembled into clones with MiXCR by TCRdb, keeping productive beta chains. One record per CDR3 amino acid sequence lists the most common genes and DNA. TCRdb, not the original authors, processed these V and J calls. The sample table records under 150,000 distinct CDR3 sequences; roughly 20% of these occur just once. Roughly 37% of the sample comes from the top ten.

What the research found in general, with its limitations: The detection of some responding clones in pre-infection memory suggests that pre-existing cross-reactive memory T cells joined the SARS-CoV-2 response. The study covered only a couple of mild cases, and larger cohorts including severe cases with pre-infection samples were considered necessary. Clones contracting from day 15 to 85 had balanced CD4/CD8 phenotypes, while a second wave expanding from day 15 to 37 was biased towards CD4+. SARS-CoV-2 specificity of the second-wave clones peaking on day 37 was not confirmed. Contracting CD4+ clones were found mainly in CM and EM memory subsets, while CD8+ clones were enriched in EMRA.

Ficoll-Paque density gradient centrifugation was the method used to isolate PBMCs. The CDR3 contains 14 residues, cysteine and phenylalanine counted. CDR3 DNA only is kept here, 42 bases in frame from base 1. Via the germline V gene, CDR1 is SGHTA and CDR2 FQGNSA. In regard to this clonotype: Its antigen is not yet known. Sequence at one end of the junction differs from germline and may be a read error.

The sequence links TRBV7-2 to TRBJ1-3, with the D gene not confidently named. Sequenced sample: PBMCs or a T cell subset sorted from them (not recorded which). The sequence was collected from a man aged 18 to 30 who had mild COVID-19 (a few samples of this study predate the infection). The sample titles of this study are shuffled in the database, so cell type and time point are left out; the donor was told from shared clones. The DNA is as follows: TGTGCCAGCAGCTTTTGGAACTCTGGAAACACCATAGATTTT. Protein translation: CASSFWNSGNTIDF.